This TCR beta chain is from a study of OX40 agonist ivuxolimab in advanced cancers. Generated by immunoSEQ multiplex PCR, the TCRdb table keeps only in-frame clones and is missing some. The sample lists under 20,000 clones; approximately 80% were seen once. On this clone itself: The sample holds other DNA sequences that translate to the same CDR3.

The CDR3 totals 14 residues. Germline V lookup: CDR1 SGHTA, CDR2 FQGNSA. Trimming stripped 1 base from V and 4 bases from J, with 8 bases between. The starting material was CD4+ or CD8+ T cells sorted from blood, obtained in a trial of the OX40 agonist ivuxolimab. The receptor was derived from an adult with an advanced solid tumor such as melanoma, head and neck, liver or kidney cancer. V usage is TRBV7-2 and J usage is TRBJ1-5, with D tentatively TRBD1 (5 bases). The CDR3 region is CASSLVGGNQPQHF. The CDR3 nucleotides read TGTGCCAGCAGCTTAGTGGGGGGAAATCAGCCCCAGCATTTT.